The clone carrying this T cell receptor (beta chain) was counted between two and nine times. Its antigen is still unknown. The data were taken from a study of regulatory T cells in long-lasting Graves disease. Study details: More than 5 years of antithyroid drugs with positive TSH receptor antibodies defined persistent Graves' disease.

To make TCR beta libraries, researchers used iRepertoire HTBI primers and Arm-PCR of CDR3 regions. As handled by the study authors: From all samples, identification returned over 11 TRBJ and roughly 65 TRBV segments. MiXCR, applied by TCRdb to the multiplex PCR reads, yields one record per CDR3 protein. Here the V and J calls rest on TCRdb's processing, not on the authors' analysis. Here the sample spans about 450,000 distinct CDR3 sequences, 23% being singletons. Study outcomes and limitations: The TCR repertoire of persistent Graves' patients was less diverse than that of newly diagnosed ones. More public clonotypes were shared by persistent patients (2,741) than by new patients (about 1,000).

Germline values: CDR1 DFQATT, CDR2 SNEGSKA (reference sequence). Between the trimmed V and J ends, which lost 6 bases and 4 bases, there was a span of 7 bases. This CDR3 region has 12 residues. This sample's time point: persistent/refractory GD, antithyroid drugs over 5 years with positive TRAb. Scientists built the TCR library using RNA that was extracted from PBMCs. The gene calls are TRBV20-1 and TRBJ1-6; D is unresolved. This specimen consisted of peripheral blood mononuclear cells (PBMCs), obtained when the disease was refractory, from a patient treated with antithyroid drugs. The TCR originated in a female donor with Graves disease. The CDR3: CSAVEYNSPLHF. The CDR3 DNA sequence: TGCAGTGCGGTGGAATATAATTCACCCCTCCACTTT.